One sample yielded the 13 T cell receptor beta chains listed below, sequenced in a study of radiation and T cells in renal cell carcinoma. Assay: immunoSEQ multiplex PCR; the TCRdb copy retains only in-frame clones and omits some. Of about 83,000 clones listed, less than 90% are singletons. The time point was: blood 4 weeks post-SBRT, at nephrectomy. Treatment: 15 Gy SBRT to primary tumor, nephrectomy 4 weeks later. The sample was blood, taken from a patient whose treatment included radiotherapy and nephrectomy. These receptors originate from an older woman with renal cell carcinoma.

This clone was counted once. This rearrangement joins TRBV6-7 to TRBJ1-1; a weak D match, TRBD1 (5 bases). TRBV6-7 is reported as an ORF; its role is uncertain. The CDR3 has 13 amino acids. V lost 6 bases, J lost 3 bases, and 11 bases lay in between. The CDR3 loop reads CASRRSRDTEAFF. The CDR3 coding sequence is TGTGCCAGCAGACGAAGCAGGGACACTGAAGCTTTCTTT.

The chain links TRBV4-3 to TRBJ2-3, with 9 bases aligning to TRBD2. CDR3 size: 17 residues. Trimming removed 0 bases from V and 1 base from J; junction bases left unmatched: 5. Germline V lookup: CDR1 LGHNA, CDR2 YSLEER. The CDR3 DNA reads TGCGCCAGCAGCCAAGATAGGTCTAGCGGGGGCACAGATACGCAGTATTTT. Translation gives CASSQDRSSGGTDTQYF.

The chain joins TRBV5-8 to TRBJ1-1; D possibly corresponds to TRBD1 (6 bases). This CDR3 is 13 amino acids long. The V and J ends lost 4 bases and 1 base respectively, with 8 bases between them. The germline CDR1 and CDR2 sequences are SGHTS and YDEGEE. The CDR3 spells CASSGGQNTEAFF. The CDR3 bases are TGTGCCAGCAGCGGGGGACAGAACACTGAAGCTTTCTTT.

This clone was found many times. The genes are TRBV14 and TRBJ1-2; D gene ambiguous. V lost 0 bases and J lost 4, with 12 bases in between. Germline V gives CDR1 SGHDN, CDR2 FVKESK. CDR3 size: 15 residues. CDR3 sequence: CASSQDLGGPYGYTF. For the CDR3, the DNA is TGTGCCAGCAGCCAAGATCTAGGCGGACCCTATGGCTACACCTTC. Together with reference TRBV14 and TRBJ1-2, the CDR3 gives the full variable domain: EAGVTQFPSHSVIEKGQTVTLRCDPISGHDNLYWYRRVMGKEIKFLLHFVKESKQDESGMPNNRFLAERTGGTYSTLKVQPAELEDSGVYFCASSQDLGGPYGYTFGSGTRLTVV.

The chain has TRBV11-2 and TRBJ2-3; TRBD1 agrees at 7 bases. This CDR3 is built from 15 residues. V trimming: 2 bases; J trimming: 1 base; junction bases outside the gene matches: 3. CDR1 and CDR2 (germline): SGHAT, FQNNGV. CDR3 sequence reads: CASSLNRGGTDTQYF. The CDR3 DNA follows: TGTGCCAGCAGCTTAAACAGGGGAGGCACAGATACGCAGTATTTT.

CDR3 region: CASSPQGRGVDGYTF. The DNA for the CDR3 is TGTGCCAGCAGCCCTCAGGGCAGGGGCGTCGATGGCTACACCTTC. The J gene is TRBJ1-2, the V gene TRBV9; weak D call: TRBD1 (6 bases). From germline, CDR1 is SGDLS and CDR2 YYNGEE. V shed 4 bases and J shed 6 bases, with 19 bases lying between them. This CDR3 contains 15 residues.

V gene TRBV30 combines with J gene TRBJ2-5, with a possible D match to TRBD2 (5 bases). The J call is doubtful: the DNA matches TRBJ2-7 better. The CDR3 sequence is 12 residues long. Germline CDR1 is GTSNPN and CDR2 is SVGIG (reference sequence). As DNA, the CDR3 is TGTGCCTCCTCCGGGATGAACTACGAGCAGTACTTC. Translated: CASSGMNYEQYF.

The chain has TRBV5-4 and TRBJ2-2; no clear D. V was shortened by 0 bases and J by 0 bases, with 6 bases between the two germline ends. The CDR3 loop spans 15 amino acids. Germline CDR1 reads SGHNT; CDR2 reads YYREEE (reference sequence). The CDR3 is CASSLATTNTGELFF. CDR3 in DNA: TGTGCCAGCAGCTTGGCGACAACGAACACCGGGGAGCTGTTTTTT.

This clone was recorded once. The rearrangement uses TRBV7-3 and TRBJ2-7; tentatively, D is TRBD1 or TRBD2 (6 bases each). Germline V gene data show CDR1 as SGHTA and CDR2 as FQGTGA. The CDR3 extends over 15 amino acids. Trimming took 4 bases from V and 0 from J, leaving 13 bases between them. CDR3 loop: CASSSTPGASYEQYF. The CDR3 nucleotides are TGTGCCAGCAGCTCCACCCCGGGGGCCTCCTACGAGCAGTACTTC. The entire variable domain, with the rest obtained from reference TRBV7-3 and TRBJ2-7, is as follows: GAGVSQTPSNKVTEKGKYVELRCDPISGHTALYWYRQSLGQGPEFLIYFQGTGAADDSGLPNDRFFAVRPEGSVSTLKIQRTERGDSAVYLCASSSTPGASYEQYFGPGTRLTVT.

V usage is TRBV19 and J usage is TRBJ1-1; no firm D call. Germline CDR1 reads LNHDA; CDR2 reads SQIVND (reference sequence). CDR3 length equals 13 residues. Trimming removed 2 bases from V and 10 bases from J, with 14 bases in between. CDR3 nucleotide sequence: TGTGCCAGTAGTATAATTGCAGCCTCGGGAGCTTTCTTT. Its translation: CASSIIAASGAFF.

The chain uses TRBV6-1 and TRBJ1-1; D is ambiguous. CDR3 length: 14 amino acids. V dropped 5 bases and J dropped 0 bases, with 10 bases sitting between them. Germline CDR1 is MNHNS and CDR2 is SASEGT. The CDR3 nucleotides read TGTGCCAGCAGTCGCGCGTTCCTGAACACTGAAGCTTTCTTT. Its translation is CASSRAFLNTEAFF.

The V call is TRBV4-3, the J call TRBJ2-1; D may match TRBD1 or TRBD2 (6 bases each). This CDR3 contains 14 residues. V lost 0 bases, J lost 8 bases, and 11 bases lay in between. Looked up from germline, CDR1 is LGHNA and CDR2 is YSLEER. The CDR3, as DNA: TGCGCCAGCAGCCAAGATTGGGGGGCCGATGAGCAGTTCTTC. It translates to CASSQDWGADEQFF.

Concerning this clone: Additional DNA sequences in this sample encode the identical CDR3. Here the CDR3 DNA reads TGTGCCAGCAGCTTAACCTACGAGCAGTACTTC. Translating it yields CASSLTYEQYF. This chain connects TRBV28 to TRBJ2-7; D uncertain. Trimming took off 6 bases at V and 2 bases at J, with 5 bases between the two ends. The germline gives CDR1 MDHEN, CDR2 SYDVKM. CDR3 length equals 11 residues.